This T cell receptor beta chain was identified during a study of blood T cells in healthy people across ages. This clonotype was observed once. One end of the junction does not line up with germline, which may come from a read error. A second PCR of about 7 to 12 cycles used a sample-barcoded 5' primer and a J-beta primer mix. TCRdb itself ran the 5' RACE reads through MiXCR, one entry per CDR3 protein. Among approximately 810,000 distinct CDR3 sequences listed, around 28% were seen once. The germline CDR1 and CDR2 sequences are DFQATT and SNEGSKA (reference sequence). The CDR3 runs 15 residues. Sequenced sample: blood. The sequence was obtained from a woman aged 80 or over in good health. The chain combines TRBV20-1 with TRBJ1-6, with 7 nucleotides matching TRBD1. CDR3 sequence: CSTREAGQNNSPLHF. CDR3 coding DNA: TGCAGTACTAGAGAGGCGGGACAGAATAATTCACCCCTCCACTTT.